A single sample gave rise to the 26 T cell receptor beta chains below, sequenced in a study of blood T cells in healthy people across ages. PCR was performed a second time for about 6 to 12 cycles using a sample-barcoded 5' primer and a J-beta primer mix. TCRdb recomputed calls from the 5' RACE reads with MiXCR, one row per CDR3 protein. The sample holds about 970,000 distinct CDR3 sequences, just over 50% seen once. Sequenced material: blood. These TCRs come from a woman between 55 and 75 years old in good health.

This chain joins TRBV4-1 and TRBJ2-1; D might be TRBD1 (6 bases). The J call may be mistaken, given a closer DNA end match to TRBJ2-7. The CDR3 has 14 amino acids. From germline, CDR1 is MGHRA and CDR2 YSYEKL. This CDR3 is CASSQMDRYNEQYF. CDR3 nucleotide sequence: TGCGCCAGCAGCCAAATGGACAGATACAATGAGCAGTACTTC.

The chain couples TRBV4-1 to TRBJ2-5; D possibly corresponds to TRBD1 (6 bases). The CDR3 extends over 15 amino acids. With 1 base removed from V and 5 bases from J, the gap between germline ends came to 14 bases. Per germline, CDR1 MGHRA and CDR2 YSYEKL. CDR3 loop: CASSQGRQAWETQYF. CDR3 nucleotides: TGCGCCAGCAGCCAAGGCCGACAGGCGTGGGAGACCCAGTACTTC.

A few counts support this clonotype. This chain links TRBV6-6 with TRBJ2-7, with 10 bases fitting TRBD1. V trimming: 3 bases; J trimming: 9 bases; junction bases outside the gene matches: 11. CDR3 length: 15 amino acids. The germline gives CDR1 MNHNY, CDR2 SVGAGI (reference sequence). The CDR3 sequence: CASSYGTGVEHGQYF. The CDR3 region has the DNA TGTGCCAGCAGTTATGGGACAGGGGTCGAGCATGGGCAGTACTTC.

This clonotype has more than one count but fewer than ten. The chain uses TRBV3-1 and TRBJ2-6; TRBD1 is a possible D gene (5 bases). The CDR3 consists of 16 residues. CDR1 and CDR2 from the germline V gene are LGHDT and YNNKEL (reference sequence). Trimming removed 5 bases at V and 2 bases at J, with 13 bases between. CDR3 sequence (DNA): TGTGCCAGCAGCACTTCACAGGAGACTGGGGCCAACGTCCTGACTTTC. Translating it yields CASSTSQETGANVLTF.

This sequence joins TRBV3-1 and TRBJ2-6, with D possibly being TRBD2 (5 bases). The CDR3 is 16 residues long. Trimming stripped 4 bases from V and 0 bases from J, with 10 bases between. Germline V lookup: CDR1 LGHDT, CDR2 YNNKEL (reference sequence). CDR3 DNA: TGTGCCAGCAGCCCCGGCCGGGACTCTGGGGCCAACGTCCTGACTTTC. Its protein is CASSPGRDSGANVLTF.

The CDR3 spells CASSWVTGYEQYF. The CDR3 DNA follows: TGTGCCAGCAGCTGGGTAACAGGCTACGAGCAGTACTTC. The J gene is TRBJ2-7, the V gene TRBV6-1, with a tentative D call TRBD1 (5 bases). Between the trimmed V and J ends, which lost 6 bases and 3 bases, there was a span of 12 bases. This CDR3 has 13 amino acids. Germline V CDR1 and CDR2: MNHNS, SASEGT.

The rearrangement joins TRBV12-3 or TRBV12-4 to TRBJ2-7; 8 bases fit TRBD2. The CDR3 contains 14 residues. Trimming cost V 1 base and J 7 bases; bases outside gene matches: 6. This chain's CDR3 is CASSLGGRIWEQYF. The CDR3 bases are TGTGCCAGCAGTTTAGGCGGGAGGATCTGGGAGCAGTACTTC.

V and J are TRBV20-1 and TRBJ1-1; possibly TRBD1 for D (5 bases). This CDR3 is 14 amino acids long. Germline CDR1 and CDR2: DFQATT and SNEGSKA (reference sequence). The ends were cut back, 0 bases at V and 6 bases at J, with 14 bases in the middle. CDR3 sequence reads: CSARDRRQRPEAFF. CDR3 DNA: TGCAGTGCTAGAGATCGTAGACAGCGACCTGAAGCTTTCTTT.

The chain carries TRBV28 and TRBJ2-7; D possibly matches TRBD1 or TRBD2 (5 bases each). Per germline, CDR1 MDHEN and CDR2 SYDVKM. Trimming left V 8 bases short and J 3 bases short, with 17 bases between. There are 14 residues in the CDR3. The CDR3 DNA reads TGTGCCAGCCAACGGGGCCAAGCCTACTACGAGCAGTACTTC. Translating it yields CASQRGQAYYEQYF.

This sequence joins TRBV20-1 and TRBJ2-7, with 8 nucleotides matching TRBD2. Germline V gives CDR1 DFQATT, CDR2 SNEGSKA (reference sequence). V lost 6 bases and J lost 2; bases outside the gene matches: 6. The length of the CDR3 is 13 residues. The CDR3: CSASGGYTYEQYF. CDR3 DNA: TGCAGTGCGAGCGGGGGATATACCTACGAGCAGTACTTC.

The V gene is TRBV3-1, the J gene TRBJ1-2; D is perhaps TRBD1 (5 bases). V was trimmed by 1 base and J by 4 bases, leaving 10 bases between them. CDR3 length: 14 amino acids. CDR1 is LGHDT, CDR2 YNNKEL, per germline (reference sequence). The CDR3 nucleotides are TGTGCCAGCAGCCAAGGACAGATTGGCTATGGCTACACCTTC. It translates to CASSQGQIGYGYTF.

The chain has TRBV21-1 and TRBJ2-5; the DNA was not compared with TRBD1, the D call given in the table. TRBV21-1 is tagged as a pseudogene. This CDR3 comprises 13 residues. CDR3 sequence reads: CATRQRGQETQYF. In nucleotides, the CDR3 is TGTGCAACGCGACAGAGGGGGCAAGAGACCCAGTACTTC.

V usage is TRBV7-9 and J usage is TRBJ2-5, with a weak D call TRBD2 (6 bases). The CDR3 has 15 residues. Germline V gene lookup returns CDR1 SEHNR and CDR2 FQNEAQ (reference sequence). Trimming pared 2 bases from V and 5 bases from J, leaving 15 bases between. The CDR3 DNA reads TGTGCCAGCAGCTTATCAGCGGGTGGCCGGGAGACCCAGTACTTC. It specifies CASSLSAGGRETQYF. The full variable domain, its missing parts supplied by reference TRBV7-9 and TRBJ2-5, is DTGVSQNPRHKITKRGQNVTFRCDPISEHNRLYWYRQTLGQGPEFLTYFQNEAQLEKSRLLSDRFSAERPKGSFSTLEIQRTEQGDSAMYLCASSLSAGGRETQYFGPGTRLLVL.

There are a few counts of this clonotype. This chain uses TRBV4-1 with TRBJ2-7; the match to TRBD2 covers 8 bases. Per germline, CDR1 MGHRA and CDR2 YSYEKL. The CDR3 has 14 residues. Trimming removed 1 base from V and 4 bases from J; junction bases left unmatched: 3. The CDR3 sequence: CASSQGGLDYEQYF. In nucleotides, the CDR3 is TGCGCCAGCAGCCAAGGGGGACTAGATTACGAGCAGTACTTC.

This clonotype was seen a handful of times. The chain joins TRBV3-1 to TRBJ2-7, with D perhaps TRBD2 (6 bases). Trimming took off 3 bases at V and 3 bases at J, with 6 bases between the two ends. Germline CDR1 is LGHDT and CDR2 is YNNKEL (reference sequence). The CDR3 has 12 residues. DNA of the CDR3: TGTGCCAGCAGCCATAGCGGCTACGAGCAGTACTTC. This encodes CASSHSGYEQYF.

The chain has TRBV28 and TRBJ1-2, with D perhaps TRBD1 (5 bases). Germline V gives CDR1 MDHEN, CDR2 SYDVKM. Trimming pared 7 bases from V and 3 bases from J, leaving 15 bases between. The CDR3 totals 14 residues. The CDR3 nucleotides read TGTGCCAGCATTCAGGGCCGGGGTGACTATGGCTACACCTTC. Translating it yields CASIQGRGDYGYTF.

The chain joins TRBV21-1 to TRBJ2-3; the table assigns TRBD2, which was not confirmed against the DNA. TRBV21-1 is termed a pseudogene. The CDR3 spans 23 residues. CDR3 coding DNA: TGTGCCAGCAGCTTGGGGGATGCGGCTAGCGGGAGGGCCGTCCAAGCTAGCACAGATACGCAGTATTTT. Encoded protein: CASSLGDAASGRAVQASTDTQYF.

Concerning this clonotype itself: The junction differs from germline at one of its ends, possibly a read error. This rearrangement joins TRBV7-9 to TRBJ2-1; D gene unclear. The V gene's germline CDR1 is SEHNR and CDR2 FQNEAQ (reference sequence). The CDR3 is made up of 14 amino acids. CDR3 sequence: CASSFTTPDGEQFF. CDR3 sequence (DNA): TGTGCCAGTAGCTTTACTACCCCCGACGGTGAGCAGTTCTTC.

V and J are TRBV10-3 and TRBJ2-5; D is undetermined. The CDR3 consists of 12 residues. Germline CDR1 reads ENHRY; CDR2 reads SYGVKD. V dropped 8 bases and J dropped 1 base, with 8 bases sitting between them. CDR3 DNA: TGTGCCATCGGTTCAGGCCAAGAGACCCAGTACTTC. This sequence encodes CAIGSGQETQYF.

The chain combines TRBV28 with TRBJ2-3, with D maybe TRBD1 (6 bases). The CDR3 is 14 amino acids. The V end lost 5 bases, the J end lost 3 bases, and 12 bases lay between the germline ends. Germline V CDR1 and CDR2: MDHEN, SYDVKM. The CDR3 DNA is TGTGCCAGCAGTGGATCAGGGGTTACAGATACGCAGTATTTT. Encoded protein: CASSGSGVTDTQYF.

The sample holds a few counts of this clonotype. The V gene is TRBV25-1, the J gene TRBJ1-2; D uncertain. CDR3 length: 16 residues. V was trimmed by 2 bases and J by 8 bases, leaving 21 bases between them. Germline CDR1 and CDR2: MGHDK and SYGVNS. Here the CDR3 DNA reads TGTGCCAGCAGTGAACCCCCCGGCACTGGCGTTTACGGCTACACCTTC. As protein: CASSEPPGTGVYGYTF.

This CDR3 is CASKMGSYNEQFF. The CDR3 nucleotides are TGTGCCAGCAAGATGGGCTCCTACAATGAGCAGTTCTTC. The rearrangement links TRBV12-3 or TRBV12-4 to TRBJ2-1; D remains unclear. The CDR3 runs to 13 residues. Trimming stripped 7 bases from V and 0 bases from J, with 7 bases between.

In this sample, this clonotype turned up a few times. The chain has TRBV5-1 and TRBJ2-5; D remains unclear. Trimming shortened V by 2 bases and J by 5 bases, and 16 bases separated the two germline ends. CDR3 length: 15 amino acids. Looked up from germline, CDR1 is SGHRS and CDR2 is YFSETQ. DNA for the CDR3: TGCGCCAGCAGCTTAATTCCGGCCTTGGGGGAGACCCAGTACTTC. Its translation is CASSLIPALGETQYF.

This rearrangement joins TRBV2 to TRBJ2-1; perhaps TRBD2 as D (5 bases). V lost 0 bases, J lost 9 bases, and 6 bases lay in between. Looked up from germline, CDR1 is SNHLY and CDR2 is FYNNEI. The CDR3 length is 12 residues. CDR3 residues: CASSEAGSEQFF. The CDR3 nucleotides read TGTGCCAGCAGTGAAGCTGGGAGTGAGCAGTTCTTC.

This clonotype was seen only once. CDR3 loop: CASRSTSTGSLYGYTF. The CDR3 nucleotides are TGTGCCAGCAGGTCTACATCGACAGGGTCTTTGTATGGCTACACCTTC. The chain joins TRBV28 to TRBJ1-2; 7 bases fit TRBD1. J gave up 5 bases and V 6 bases, and 15 bases lay outside the gene matches. Germline values: CDR1 MDHEN, CDR2 SYDVKM. This CDR3 region has 16 residues.

The CDR3 DNA is TGCAGTGCTGATACTATCGGGACAGGGGTTTACGAGCAGTACTTC. Its translation is CSADTIGTGVYEQYF. The gene calls are TRBV20-1 and TRBJ2-4; 10 bases fit TRBD1. The DNA matches TRBJ2-7 better at its end, which makes the J call doubtful. The CDR3 spans 15 residues. CDR1 is DFQATT, CDR2 SNEGSKA, per germline (reference sequence).